This entry is about one T cell receptor beta chain. The antigen is not known. One end of the junction fails to match germline, which may point to a read error. Investigators spread the genomic DNA of each subset evenly over several immunoSEQ plates. The protocol was immunoSEQ multiplex PCR, while the TCRdb copy is restricted to in-frame clones and leaves out a portion. The sample lists approximately 400,000 clones, around 96% seen once, with 0.32% in the top ten. This sample is drawn from a study of shared clonotypes between healthy human individuals. Overall study findings and caveats: The sharing of roughly 5% of naive CD4 clonotypes was seen across a handful of donors.

This CDR3 region has 16 residues. Germline CDR1 reads SGHDT; CDR2 reads YYEEEE. The study enrolled healthy HIV-negative adults without recent acute infections or vaccinations as donors. Both CD45RO+ cells and CCR7-negative CD45RA+ TemRA cells were combined to make up CD8 memory. V gene TRBV5-6 combines with J gene TRBJ2-1, with 9 bases matching TRBD1. The source is a man aged 30-40 years in good health. The sample was memory CD8+ T cells sorted from blood. Described subset: CD45RO+ cells pooled with CCR7-negative TemRA cells. Written as DNA, the CDR3 is TGTGCCAGCAGCTCCACAGGGGGCGAATGGTTAGCGGCACATCTCTTC. This sequence encodes CASSSTGGEWLAAHLF. Combining the CDR3 with reference TRBV5-6 and TRBJ2-1 gives the whole variable domain DAGVTQSPTHLIKTRGQQVTLRCSPKSGHDTVSWYQQALGQGPQFIFQYYEEEERQRGNFPDRFSGHQFPNYSSELNVNALLLGDSALYLCASSSTGGEWLAAHLFGPGTRLTVL.